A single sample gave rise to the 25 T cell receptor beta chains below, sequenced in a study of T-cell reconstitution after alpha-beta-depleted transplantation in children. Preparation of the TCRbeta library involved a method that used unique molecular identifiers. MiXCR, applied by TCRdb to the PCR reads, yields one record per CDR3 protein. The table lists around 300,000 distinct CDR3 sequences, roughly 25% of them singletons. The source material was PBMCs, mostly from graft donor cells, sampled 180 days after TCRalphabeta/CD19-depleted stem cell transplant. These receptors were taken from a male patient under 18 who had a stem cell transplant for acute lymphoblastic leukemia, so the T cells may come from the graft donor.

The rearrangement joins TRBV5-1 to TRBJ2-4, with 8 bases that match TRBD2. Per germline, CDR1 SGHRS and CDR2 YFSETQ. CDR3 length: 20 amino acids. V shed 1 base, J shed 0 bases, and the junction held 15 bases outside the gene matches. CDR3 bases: TGCGCCAGCAGCTTGCCGCCGGGAGGGCCCATTCTATCAGCCAAAAACATTCAGTACTTC. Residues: CASSLPPGGPILSAKNIQYF.

DNA of the CDR3: TGTGCCAGCACCTGGATCGCGAACACCGGGGAGCTGTTTTTT. Amino acid sequence: CASTWIANTGELFF. The chain recombines TRBV5-6 with TRBJ2-2; D is unclear. The CDR3 extends over 14 amino acids. Between the trimmed V and J ends, which lost 6 bases and 0 bases, there was a span of 9 bases. Germline V gene sequence: CDR1 SGHDT, CDR2 YYEEEE. The full variable domain, completed using reference TRBV5-6 and TRBJ2-2, is DAGVTQSPTHLIKTRGQQVTLRCSPKSGHDTVSWYQQALGQGPQFIFQYYEEEERQRGNFPDRFSGHQFPNYSSELNVNALLLGDSALYLCASTWIANTGELFFGEGSRLTVL.

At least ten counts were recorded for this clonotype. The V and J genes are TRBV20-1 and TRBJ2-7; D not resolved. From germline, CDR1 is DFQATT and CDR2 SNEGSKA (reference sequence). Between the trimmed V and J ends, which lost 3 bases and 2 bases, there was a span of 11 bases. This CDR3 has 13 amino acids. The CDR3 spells CSASWANPYEQYF. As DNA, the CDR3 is TGCAGTGCTAGTTGGGCGAATCCCTACGAGCAGTACTTC.

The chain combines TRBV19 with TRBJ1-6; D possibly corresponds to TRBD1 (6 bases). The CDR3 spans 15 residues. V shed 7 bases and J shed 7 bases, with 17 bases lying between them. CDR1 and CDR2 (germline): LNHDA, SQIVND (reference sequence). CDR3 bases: TGTGCCAGTACCGACAGGTTCAGAGGGAATTCACCCCTCCACTTT. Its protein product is CASTDRFRGNSPLHF.

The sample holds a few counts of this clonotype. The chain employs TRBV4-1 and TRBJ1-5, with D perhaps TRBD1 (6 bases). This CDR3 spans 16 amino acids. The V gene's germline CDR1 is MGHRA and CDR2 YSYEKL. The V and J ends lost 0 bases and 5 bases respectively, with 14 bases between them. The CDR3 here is CASSQDGGAGDQPQHF. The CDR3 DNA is TGCGCCAGCAGCCAAGACGGGGGCGCGGGTGATCAGCCCCAGCATTTT.

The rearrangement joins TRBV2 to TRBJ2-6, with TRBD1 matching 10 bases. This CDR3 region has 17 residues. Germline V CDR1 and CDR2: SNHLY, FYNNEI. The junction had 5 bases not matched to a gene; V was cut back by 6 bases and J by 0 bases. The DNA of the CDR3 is TGTGCCAGCAGGCAGGACAGGGGGGTCTCTGGGGCCAACGTCCTGACTTTC. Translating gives CASRQDRGVSGANVLTF.

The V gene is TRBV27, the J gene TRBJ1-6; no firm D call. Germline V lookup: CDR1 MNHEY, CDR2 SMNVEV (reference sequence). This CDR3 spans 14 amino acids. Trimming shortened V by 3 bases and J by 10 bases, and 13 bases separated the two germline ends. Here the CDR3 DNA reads TGTGCCAGCAGTTTTCCCGGAGAGCGGTCACCCCTCCACTTT. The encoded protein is CASSFPGERSPLHF.

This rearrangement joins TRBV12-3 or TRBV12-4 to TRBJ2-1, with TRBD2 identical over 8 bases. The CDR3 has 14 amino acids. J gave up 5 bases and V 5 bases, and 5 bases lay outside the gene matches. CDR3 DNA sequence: TGTGCCAGCAGTAGGACTAGCTTAAACAATGAGCAGTTCTTC. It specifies CASSRTSLNNEQFF.

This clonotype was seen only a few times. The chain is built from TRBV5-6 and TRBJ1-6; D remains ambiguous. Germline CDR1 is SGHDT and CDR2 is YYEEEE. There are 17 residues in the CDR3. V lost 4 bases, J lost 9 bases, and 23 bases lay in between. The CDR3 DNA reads TGTGCCAGCAGCCGTCGGGATAGGCGATGGTATTCTTCACCCCTCCACTTT. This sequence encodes CASSRRDRRWYSSPLHF.

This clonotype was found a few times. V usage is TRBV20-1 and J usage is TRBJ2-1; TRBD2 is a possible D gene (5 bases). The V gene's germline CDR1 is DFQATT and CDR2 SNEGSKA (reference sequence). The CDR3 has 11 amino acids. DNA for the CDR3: TGCAGCGGCCCCGGCGGGCACGGAAAGTTCTTC. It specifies CSGPGGHGKFF.

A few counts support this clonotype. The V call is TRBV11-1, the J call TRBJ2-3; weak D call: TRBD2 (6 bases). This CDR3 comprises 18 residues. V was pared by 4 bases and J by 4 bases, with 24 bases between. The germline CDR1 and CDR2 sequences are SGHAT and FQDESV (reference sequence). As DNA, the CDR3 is TGTGCCAGCAGCTCGAGGGTGAACGGCGCGGGGAGACCAGATACGCAGTATTTT. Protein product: CASSSRVNGAGRPDTQYF.

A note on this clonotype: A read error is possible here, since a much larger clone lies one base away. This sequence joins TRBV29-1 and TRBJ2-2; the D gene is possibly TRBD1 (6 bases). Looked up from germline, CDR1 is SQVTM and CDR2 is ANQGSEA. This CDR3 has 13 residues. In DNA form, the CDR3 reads TGCAGCGCGCCAGGGGCCCCCACCCGGGAGCTGTTTTTT. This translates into CSAPGAPTRELFF.

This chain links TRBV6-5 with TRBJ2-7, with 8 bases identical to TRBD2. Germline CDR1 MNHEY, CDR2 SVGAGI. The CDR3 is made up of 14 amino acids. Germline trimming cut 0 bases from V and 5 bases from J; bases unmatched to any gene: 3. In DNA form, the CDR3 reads TGTGCCAGCAGTTACTCGTTAGCGGGAAACGAGCAGTACTTC. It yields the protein CASSYSLAGNEQYF.

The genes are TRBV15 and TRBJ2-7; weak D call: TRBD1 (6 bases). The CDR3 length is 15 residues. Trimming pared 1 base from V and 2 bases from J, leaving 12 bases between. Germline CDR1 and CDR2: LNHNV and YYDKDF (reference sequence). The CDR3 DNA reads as TGTGCCACCAGCAGAGGGGTACAGGGCACCTACGAGCAGTACTTC. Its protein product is CATSRGVQGTYEQYF.

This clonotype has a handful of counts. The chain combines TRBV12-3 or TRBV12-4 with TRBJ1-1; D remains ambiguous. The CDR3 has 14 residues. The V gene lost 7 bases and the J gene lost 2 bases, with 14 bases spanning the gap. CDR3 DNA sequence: TGTGCCAGCACCCCCTTCGCGGGTAACACTGAAGCTTTCTTT. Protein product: CASTPFAGNTEAFF.

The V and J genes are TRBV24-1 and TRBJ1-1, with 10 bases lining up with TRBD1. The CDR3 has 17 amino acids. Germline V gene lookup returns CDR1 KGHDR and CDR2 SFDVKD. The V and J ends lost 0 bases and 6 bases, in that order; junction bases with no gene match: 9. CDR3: CATSDLRCRDRGPEAFF. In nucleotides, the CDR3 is TGTGCCACCAGTGATTTGAGGTGCCGGGACAGGGGACCTGAAGCTTTCTTT.

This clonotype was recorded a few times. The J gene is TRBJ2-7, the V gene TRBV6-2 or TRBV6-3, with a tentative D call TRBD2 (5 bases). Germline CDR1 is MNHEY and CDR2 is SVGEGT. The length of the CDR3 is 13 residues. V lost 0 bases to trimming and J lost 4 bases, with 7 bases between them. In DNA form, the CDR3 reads TGTGCCAGCAGTTACTCGAGAGGGTACGAGCAGTACTTC. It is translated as CASSYSRGYEQYF.

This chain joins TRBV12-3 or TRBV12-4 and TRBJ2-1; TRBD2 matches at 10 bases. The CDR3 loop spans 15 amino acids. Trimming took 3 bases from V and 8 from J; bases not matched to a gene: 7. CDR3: CASSFASGSRYEQFF. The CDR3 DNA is TGTGCCAGCAGTTTTGCTAGCGGGAGTAGGTATGAGCAGTTCTTC.

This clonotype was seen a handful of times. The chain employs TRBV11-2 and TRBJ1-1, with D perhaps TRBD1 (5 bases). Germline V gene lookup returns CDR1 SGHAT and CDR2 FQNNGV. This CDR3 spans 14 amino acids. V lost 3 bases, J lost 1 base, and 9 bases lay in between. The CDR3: CASSLNRQNTEAFF. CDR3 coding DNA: TGTGCCAGCAGCTTGAACAGGCAGAACACTGAAGCTTTCTTT.

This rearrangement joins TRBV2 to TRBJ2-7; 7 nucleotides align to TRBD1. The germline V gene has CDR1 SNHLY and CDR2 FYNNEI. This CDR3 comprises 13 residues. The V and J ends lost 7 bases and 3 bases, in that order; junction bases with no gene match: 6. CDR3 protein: CASIPTGHYEQYF. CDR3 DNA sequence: TGTGCCAGCATTCCGACAGGGCACTACGAGCAGTACTTC.

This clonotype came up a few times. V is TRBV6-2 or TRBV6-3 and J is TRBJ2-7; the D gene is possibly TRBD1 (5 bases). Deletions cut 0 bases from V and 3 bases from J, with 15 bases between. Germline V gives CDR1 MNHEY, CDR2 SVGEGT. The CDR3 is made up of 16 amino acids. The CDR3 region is CASSYSRNRNLYEQYF. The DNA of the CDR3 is TGTGCCAGCAGTTACTCCCGGAACAGGAATCTCTACGAGCAGTACTTC.

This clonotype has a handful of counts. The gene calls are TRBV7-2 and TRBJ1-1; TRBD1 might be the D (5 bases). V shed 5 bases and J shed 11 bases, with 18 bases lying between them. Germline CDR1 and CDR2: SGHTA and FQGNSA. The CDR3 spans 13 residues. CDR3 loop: CASSPQWTPGAFF. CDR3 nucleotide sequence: TGTGCCAGCAGCCCTCAATGGACCCCAGGGGCTTTCTTT.

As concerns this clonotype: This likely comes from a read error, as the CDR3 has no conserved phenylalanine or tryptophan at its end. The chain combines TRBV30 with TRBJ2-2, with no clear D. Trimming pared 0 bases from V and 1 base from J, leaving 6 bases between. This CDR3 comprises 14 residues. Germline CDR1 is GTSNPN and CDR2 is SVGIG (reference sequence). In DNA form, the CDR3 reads TGTGCCTGGAGTGTAAGGATGAACACCGGGGAGCTGTTTATT. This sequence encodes CAWSVRMNTGELFI.

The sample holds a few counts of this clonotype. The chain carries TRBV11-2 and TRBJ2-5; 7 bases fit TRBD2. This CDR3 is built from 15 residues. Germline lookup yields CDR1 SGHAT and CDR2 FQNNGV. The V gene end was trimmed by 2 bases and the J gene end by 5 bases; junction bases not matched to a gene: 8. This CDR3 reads CASSLSPQGGETQYF. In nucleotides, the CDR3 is TGTGCCAGCAGCTTATCCCCTCAGGGAGGGGAGACCCAGTACTTC.

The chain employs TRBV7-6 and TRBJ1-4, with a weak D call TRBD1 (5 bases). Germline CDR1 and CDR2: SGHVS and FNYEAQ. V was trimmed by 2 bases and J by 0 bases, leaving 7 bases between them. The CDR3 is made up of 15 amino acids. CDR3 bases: TGTGCCAGCAGCTTATTCAGGGCAACTAATGAAAAACTGTTTTTT. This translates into CASSLFRATNEKLFF.